The sequence of this T cell receptor beta chain was determined in a study of blood T cell repertoires in COVID-19. J gave up 4 bases and V 6 bases, and 9 bases lay outside the gene matches. Germline assignment: CDR1 MDHEN and CDR2 SYDVKM. This CDR3 comprises 16 residues. Under the authors' procedure: Reference gene primer amplification gave nucleated cell count estimates. The protocol was immunoSEQ multiplex PCR, while the TCRdb copy is restricted to in-frame clones and leaves out a portion. Clone size and V and J calls were adopted from that table, with D and trimming inferred from the DNA. The table has 90,000 to 150,000 clones, 75% to 80% seen once; the top ten hold roughly 7.9%.

The sequencing input was peripheral blood. The chain recombines TRBV28 with TRBJ2-7, with 13 bases fitting TRBD2. The clonotype was recovered from a human donor in a cohort sampled during active COVID-19. CDR3 residues: CASSPGLAGAAYEQYF. The CDR3 coding sequence is TGTGCCAGCAGCCCTGGACTAGCGGGGGCGGCTTACGAGCAGTACTTC.